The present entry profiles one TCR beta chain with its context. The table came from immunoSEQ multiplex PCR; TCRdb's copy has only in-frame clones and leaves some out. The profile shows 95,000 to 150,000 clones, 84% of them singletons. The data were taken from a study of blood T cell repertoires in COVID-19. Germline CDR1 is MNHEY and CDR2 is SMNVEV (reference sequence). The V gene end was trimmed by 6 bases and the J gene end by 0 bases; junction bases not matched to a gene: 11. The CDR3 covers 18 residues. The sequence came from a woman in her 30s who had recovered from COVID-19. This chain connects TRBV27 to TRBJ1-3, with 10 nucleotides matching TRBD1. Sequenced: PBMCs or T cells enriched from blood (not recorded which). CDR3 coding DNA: TGTGCCAGCAGCCCCCTAGGGACAGGGGCGCTCTCTGGAAACACCATATATTTT. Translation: CASSPLGTGALSGNTIYF.